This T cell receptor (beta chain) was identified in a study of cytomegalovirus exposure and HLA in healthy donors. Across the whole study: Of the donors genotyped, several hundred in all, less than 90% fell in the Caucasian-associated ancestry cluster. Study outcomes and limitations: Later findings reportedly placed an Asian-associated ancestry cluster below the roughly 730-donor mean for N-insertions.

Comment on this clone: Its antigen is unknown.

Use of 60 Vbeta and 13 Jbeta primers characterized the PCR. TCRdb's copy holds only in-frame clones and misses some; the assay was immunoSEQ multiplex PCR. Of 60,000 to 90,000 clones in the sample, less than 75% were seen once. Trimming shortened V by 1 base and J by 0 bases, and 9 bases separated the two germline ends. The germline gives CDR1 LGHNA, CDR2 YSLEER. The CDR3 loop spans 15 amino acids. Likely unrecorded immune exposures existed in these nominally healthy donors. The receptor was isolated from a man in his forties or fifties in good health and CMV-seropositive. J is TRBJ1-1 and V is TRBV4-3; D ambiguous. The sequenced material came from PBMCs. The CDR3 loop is CASSQGLTVNTEAFF. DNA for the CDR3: TGCGCCAGCAGCCAAGGTTTAACAGTGAACACTGAAGCTTTCTTT.